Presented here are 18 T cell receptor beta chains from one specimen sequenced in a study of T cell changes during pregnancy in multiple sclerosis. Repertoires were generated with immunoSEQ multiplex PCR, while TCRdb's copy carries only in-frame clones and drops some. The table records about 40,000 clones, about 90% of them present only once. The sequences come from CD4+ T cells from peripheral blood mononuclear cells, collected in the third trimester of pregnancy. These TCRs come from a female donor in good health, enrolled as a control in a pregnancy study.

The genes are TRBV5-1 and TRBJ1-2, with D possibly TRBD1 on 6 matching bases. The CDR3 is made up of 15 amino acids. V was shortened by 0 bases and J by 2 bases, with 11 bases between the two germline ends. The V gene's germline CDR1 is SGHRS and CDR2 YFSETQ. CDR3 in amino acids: CASSLATGPNYGYTF. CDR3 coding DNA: TGCGCCAGCAGCTTGGCCACAGGGCCCAACTATGGCTACACCTTC.

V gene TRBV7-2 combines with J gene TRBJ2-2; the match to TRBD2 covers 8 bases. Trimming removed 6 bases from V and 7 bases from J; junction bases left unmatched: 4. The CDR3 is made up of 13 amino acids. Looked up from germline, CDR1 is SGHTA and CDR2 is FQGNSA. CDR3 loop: CASSVAGIGELFF. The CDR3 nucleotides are TGTGCCAGCAGTGTAGCGGGAATCGGGGAGCTGTTTTTT.

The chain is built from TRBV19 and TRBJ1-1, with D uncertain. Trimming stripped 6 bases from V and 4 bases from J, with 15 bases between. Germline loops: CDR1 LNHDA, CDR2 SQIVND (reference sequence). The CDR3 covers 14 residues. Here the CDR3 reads CASSPFRGSTEAFF. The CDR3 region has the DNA TGTGCCAGTAGCCCGTTTAGAGGTTCCACTGAAGCTTTCTTT.

The CDR3: CAWSVGQGIHYGYTF. The CDR3 DNA reads as TGTGCCTGGAGTGTCGGACAGGGAATCCACTATGGCTACACCTTC. V is TRBV30 and J is TRBJ1-2; TRBD1 aligns across 8 bases. Germline lookup yields CDR1 GTSNPN and CDR2 SVGIG (reference sequence). The CDR3 length is 15 residues. V shed 0 bases, J shed 3 bases, and the junction held 6 bases outside the gene matches.

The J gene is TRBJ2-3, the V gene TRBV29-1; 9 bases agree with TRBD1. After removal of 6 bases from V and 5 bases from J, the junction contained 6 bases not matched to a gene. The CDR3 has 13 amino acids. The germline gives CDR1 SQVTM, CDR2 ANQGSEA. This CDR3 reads CSVTGGIGDTQYF. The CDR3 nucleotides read TGCAGCGTAACAGGGGGCATAGGAGATACGCAGTATTTT.

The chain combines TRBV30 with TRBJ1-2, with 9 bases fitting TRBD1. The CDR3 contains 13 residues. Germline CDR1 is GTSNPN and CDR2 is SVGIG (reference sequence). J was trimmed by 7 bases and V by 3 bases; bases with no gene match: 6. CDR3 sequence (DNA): TGTGCCTGGAGGACACAGGGGGCTAGTGGCTACACCTTC. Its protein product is CAWRTQGASGYTF.

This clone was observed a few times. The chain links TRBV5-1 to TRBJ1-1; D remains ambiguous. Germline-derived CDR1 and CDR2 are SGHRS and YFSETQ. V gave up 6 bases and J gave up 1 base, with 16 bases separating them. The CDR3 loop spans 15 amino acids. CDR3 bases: TGCGCCAGCACCCTTGGAGGGCAGGAGAACACTGAAGCTTTCTTT. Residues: CASTLGGQENTEAFF.

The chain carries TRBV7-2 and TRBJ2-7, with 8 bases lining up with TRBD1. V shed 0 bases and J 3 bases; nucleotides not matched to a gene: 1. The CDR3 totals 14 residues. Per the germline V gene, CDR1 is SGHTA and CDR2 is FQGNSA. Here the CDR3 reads CASSLATGDYEQYF. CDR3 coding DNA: TGTGCCAGCAGCTTAGCGACAGGGGACTACGAGCAGTACTTC.

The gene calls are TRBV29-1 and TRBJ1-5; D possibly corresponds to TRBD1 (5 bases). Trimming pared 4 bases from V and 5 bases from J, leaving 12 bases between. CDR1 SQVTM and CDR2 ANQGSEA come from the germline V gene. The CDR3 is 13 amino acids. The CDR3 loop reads CSVGWTFDQPQHF. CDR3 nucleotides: TGCAGCGTTGGGTGGACATTCGATCAGCCCCAGCATTTT.

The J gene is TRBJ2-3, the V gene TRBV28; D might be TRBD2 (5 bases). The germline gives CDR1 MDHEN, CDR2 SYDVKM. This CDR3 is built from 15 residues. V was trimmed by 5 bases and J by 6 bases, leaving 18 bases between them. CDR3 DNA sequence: TGTGCCAGCAGTCCAGCCCATCTAGGGAGTGATACGCAGTATTTT. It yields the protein CASSPAHLGSDTQYF.

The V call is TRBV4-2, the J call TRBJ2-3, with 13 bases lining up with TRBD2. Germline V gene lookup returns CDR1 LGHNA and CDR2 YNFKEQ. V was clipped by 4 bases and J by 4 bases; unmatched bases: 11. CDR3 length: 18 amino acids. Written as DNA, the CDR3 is TGTGCCAGCAGCCCGGGATGGACTAGCGGGGGTGGAGCAGATACGCAGTATTTT. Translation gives CASSPGWTSGGGADTQYF.

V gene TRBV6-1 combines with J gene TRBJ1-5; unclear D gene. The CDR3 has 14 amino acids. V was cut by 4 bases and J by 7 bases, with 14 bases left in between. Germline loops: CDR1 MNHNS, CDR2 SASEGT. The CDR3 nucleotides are TGTGCCAGCAGTGGGGCAGGTGGTGAGCAGCCCCAGCATTTT. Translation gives CASSGAGGEQPQHF.

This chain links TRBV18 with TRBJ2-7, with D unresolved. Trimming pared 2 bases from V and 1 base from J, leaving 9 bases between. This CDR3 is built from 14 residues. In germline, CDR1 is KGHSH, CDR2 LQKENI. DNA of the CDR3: TGTGCCAGCTCACCATTGGCGGATTCCTACGAGCAGTACTTC. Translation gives CASSPLADSYEQYF.

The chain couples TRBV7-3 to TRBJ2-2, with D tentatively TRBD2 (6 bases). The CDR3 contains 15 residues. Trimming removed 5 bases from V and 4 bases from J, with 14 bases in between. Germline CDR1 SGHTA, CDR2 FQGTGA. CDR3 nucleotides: TGTGCCAGCAGCGGGTCGGAGGGCGGCACCGGGGAGCTGTTTTTT. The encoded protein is CASSGSEGGTGELFF.

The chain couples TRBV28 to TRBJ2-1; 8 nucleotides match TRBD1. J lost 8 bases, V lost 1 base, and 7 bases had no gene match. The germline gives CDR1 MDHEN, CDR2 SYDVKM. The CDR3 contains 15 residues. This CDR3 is CASSLFGQGGYEQFF. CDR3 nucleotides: TGTGCCAGCAGTTTATTTGGACAGGGAGGCTATGAGCAGTTCTTC.

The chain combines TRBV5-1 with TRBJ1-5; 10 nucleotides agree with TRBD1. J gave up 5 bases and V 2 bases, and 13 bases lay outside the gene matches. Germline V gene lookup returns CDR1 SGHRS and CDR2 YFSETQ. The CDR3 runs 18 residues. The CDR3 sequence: CASSFPGTGDGNDQPQHF. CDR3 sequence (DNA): TGCGCCAGCAGCTTTCCCGGGACAGGGGATGGGAATGATCAGCCCCAGCATTTT.

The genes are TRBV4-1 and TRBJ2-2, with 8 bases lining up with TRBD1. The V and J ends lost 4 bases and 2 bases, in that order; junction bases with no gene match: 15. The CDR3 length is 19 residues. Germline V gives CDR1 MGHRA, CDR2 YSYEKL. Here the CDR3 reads CASSRRMLDRGSNTGELFF. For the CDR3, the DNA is TGCGCCAGCAGCCGCCGTATGCTCGACAGGGGAAGTAACACCGGGGAGCTGTTTTTT.

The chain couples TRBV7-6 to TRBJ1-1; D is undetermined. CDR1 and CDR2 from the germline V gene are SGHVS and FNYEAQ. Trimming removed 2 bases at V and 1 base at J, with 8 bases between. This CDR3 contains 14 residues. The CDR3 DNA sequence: TGTGCCAGCAGCTTAAGCCACAGGAACACTGAAGCTTTCTTT. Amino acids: CASSLSHRNTEAFF.